What follows are 19 T cell receptor beta chains derived from one specimen sequenced in a study of PD-1 blockade in classical Hodgkin lymphoma. Clones were read by immunoSEQ multiplex PCR, and TCRdb kept only the in-frame ones, dropping some. Of approximately 20,000 clones listed, over 70% are singletons. Time point here: cycle 4 day 1 (C4D1), after more than five weeks of nivolumab. Patients all relapsed after autologous stem cell transplantation, and there was variation in brentuximab vedotin exposure. The sample in question was peripheral blood mononuclear cells (PBMCs), obtained before the fourth cycle of nivolumab. The receptors originated from a human donor with classical Hodgkin lymphoma.

The chain combines TRBV2 with TRBJ2-3, with D possibly being TRBD1 (7 bases). V was clipped by 7 bases and J by 0 bases, with 17 bases between them. This CDR3 contains 16 residues. Germline CDR1 SNHLY, CDR2 FYNNEI. The CDR3 DNA is TGTGCCAGCATAGGGGGCAGCGGGTCTAGCACAGATACGCAGTATTTT. Residues: CASIGGSGSSTDTQYF.

This clone has a single count. V usage is TRBV6-1 and J usage is TRBJ1-4; no clear D. Trimming pared 2 bases from V and 0 bases from J, leaving 19 bases between. The germline V gene has CDR1 MNHNS and CDR2 SASEGT. This CDR3 has 19 residues. The DNA of the CDR3 is TGTGCCAGCAGTGAATTTTCCAGTGGGGTGATATCAACTAATGAAAAACTGTTTTTT. Amino acids: CASSEFSSGVISTNEKLFF.

This clone was counted a few times. Additional DNA sequences in this sample encode the identical CDR3. The rearrangement joins TRBV7-9 to TRBJ2-1; no clear D gene. The CDR3 is 11 amino acids. The V end was cut by 1 base, the J end by 7 bases, with 2 bases between. CDR1 SEHNR and CDR2 FQNEAQ come from the germline V gene (reference sequence). DNA for the CDR3: TGTGCCAGCAGCTTAGAGAATGAGCAGTTCTTC. It is translated as CASSLENEQFF. Complete variable domain (other parts from reference TRBV7-9 and TRBJ2-1): DTGVSQNPRHKITKRGQNVTFRCDPISEHNRLYWYRQTLGQGPEFLTYFQNEAQLEKSRLLSDRFSAERPKGSFSTLEIQRTEQGDSAMYLCASSLENEQFFGPGTRLTVL.

The J gene is TRBJ2-7, the V gene TRBV4-2; perhaps TRBD2 as D (5 bases). Per the germline V gene, CDR1 is LGHNA and CDR2 is YNFKEQ. V was trimmed by 1 base and J by 6 bases, leaving 13 bases between them. The CDR3 is 14 amino acids. The CDR3 here is CASSQGVGVGEQYF. CDR3 DNA: TGTGCCAGCAGCCAAGGGGTGGGAGTCGGCGAGCAGTACTTC.

In its sample, this clone was seen a few times. J is TRBJ1-5 and V is TRBV5-5; no definite D call. The length of the CDR3 is 14 residues. Germline lookup yields CDR1 SGHKS and CDR2 YYEKEE (reference sequence). The V end was cut by 0 bases, the J end by 5 bases, with 9 bases between. CDR3 sequence reads: CASSLVAGDQPQHF. The CDR3 DNA is TGTGCCAGCAGCTTGGTGGCAGGAGATCAGCCCCAGCATTTT. Combining the CDR3 with reference TRBV5-5 and TRBJ1-5 gives the whole variable domain DAGVTQSPTHLIKTRGQQVTLRCSPISGHKSVSWYQQVLGQGPQFIFQYYEKEERGRGNFPDRFSARQFPNYSSELNVNALLLGDSALYLCASSLVAGDQPQHFGDGTRLSIL.

V usage is TRBV5-5 and J usage is TRBJ2-2; 7 positions match TRBD1. Germline V lookup: CDR1 SGHKS, CDR2 YYEKEE (reference sequence). This CDR3 is built from 14 residues. V was pared by 0 bases and J by 5 bases, with 1 base of the junction left unmatched. CDR3 nucleotides: TGTGCCAGCAGCTTGGACAGGGGTACCGGGGAGCTGTTTTTT. As protein: CASSLDRGTGELFF. Full variable domain (rest looked up from reference TRBV5-5 and TRBJ2-2): DAGVTQSPTHLIKTRGQQVTLRCSPISGHKSVSWYQQVLGQGPQFIFQYYEKEERGRGNFPDRFSARQFPNYSSELNVNALLLGDSALYLCASSLDRGTGELFFGEGSRLTVL.

The chain carries TRBV1 and TRBJ1-6. TRBV1 is labeled a pseudogene. This CDR3 contains 15 residues. This chain's CDR3 is CTSSQEEGNGSPLHF. Here the CDR3 DNA reads TGCACCAGCAGCCAAGAGGAGGGGAACGGATCACCCCTCCACTTT.

This clone came up once. This rearrangement joins TRBV7-9 to TRBJ2-5; unclear D gene. CDR1 and CDR2 from the germline V gene are SEHNR and FQNEAQ (reference sequence). The CDR3 extends over 14 amino acids. With 5 bases removed from V and 0 bases from J, the gap between germline ends came to 10 bases. The CDR3 coding sequence is TGTGCCAGCAGCGCTAGGATGTACCAAGAGACCCAGTACTTC. As protein: CASSARMYQETQYF.

This rearrangement joins TRBV10-1 to TRBJ2-2; D is ambiguous. The germline V gene encodes CDR1 WNHNN and CDR2 SYGVQD (reference sequence). CDR3 length: 13 residues. Deletions cut 5 bases from V and 4 bases from J, with 8 bases between. Written as DNA, the CDR3 is TGCGCCAGCAGTCCGGCAGTCACCGGGGAGCTGTTTTTT. This translates into CASSPAVTGELFF.

The rearrangement uses TRBV30 and TRBJ1-2; D uncertain. V gave up 0 bases and J gave up 8 bases, with 13 bases separating them. The germline V gene encodes CDR1 GTSNPN and CDR2 SVGIG (reference sequence). The CDR3 spans 13 residues. The CDR3 DNA follows: TGTGCCTGGAGTGTCAATCCCGTTGGGGGCTACACCTTC. Translation: CAWSVNPVGGYTF.

V is TRBV27 and J is TRBJ2-1; unclear D gene. The V and J ends lost 4 bases and 0 bases respectively, with 7 bases between them. This CDR3 spans 14 amino acids. CDR1 and CDR2 (germline): MNHEY, SMNVEV (reference sequence). This CDR3 is CASSSGSSYNEQFF. CDR3 DNA: TGTGCCAGCAGTTCAGGTAGCTCCTACAATGAGCAGTTCTTC.

The chain recombines TRBV4-1 with TRBJ1-2; 7 bases align to TRBD1. Germline-derived CDR1 and CDR2 are MGHRA and YSYEKL. Trimming at V came to 0 bases and at J to 0 bases, leaving 7 bases not matched to a gene. The CDR3 sequence is 17 residues long. CDR3 residues: CASSQDPGTAANYGYTF. CDR3 DNA sequence: TGCGCCAGCAGCCAAGATCCCGGGACAGCTGCTAACTATGGCTACACCTTC.

Only a few counts were recorded for this clone. The CDR3 loop is CASSRTGGFGGELFF. In nucleotides, the CDR3 is TGTGCCAGCAGCCGGACAGGGGGCTTTGGCGGGGAGCTGTTTTTT. The genes are TRBV6-1 and TRBJ2-2, with 11 bases matching TRBD1. Losses at the gene ends were 6 bases for V and 7 bases for J; bases not matched to a gene: 7. CDR1 is MNHNS and CDR2 is SASEGT in the germline V gene. This CDR3 has 15 amino acids.

This chain connects TRBV7-2 to TRBJ1-5; D possibly corresponds to TRBD1 (5 bases). With 6 bases removed from V and 4 bases from J, the gap between germline ends came to 16 bases. This CDR3 contains 15 residues. Germline V CDR1 and CDR2: SGHTA, FQGNSA. The CDR3 is CASRGRGWGNQPQHF. In nucleotides, the CDR3 is TGTGCCAGCAGGGGGAGGGGTTGGGGAAATCAGCCCCAGCATTTT.

The chain has TRBV27 and TRBJ2-1; D unclear. The germline V gene encodes CDR1 MNHEY and CDR2 SMNVEV (reference sequence). The length of the CDR3 is 15 residues. V lost 2 bases and J 3 bases, leaving 11 bases between the germline ends. CDR3 sequence (DNA): TGTGCCAGCAGTTTAGGTCCCGGAGTCTACAATGAGCAGTTCTTC. This encodes CASSLGPGVYNEQFF.

This clone has only one observation. This chain links TRBV14 with TRBJ2-5; 7 bases fit TRBD2. The CDR3 length is 15 residues. The ends lost 1 base at V and 7 bases at J; junction bases unmatched: 9. Germline CDR1 and CDR2: SGHDN and FVKESK. CDR3 sequence (DNA): TGTGCCAGCAGCCAAGGATCTAGCGGAGATGGGACCCAGTACTTC. Its translation is CASSQGSSGDGTQYF.

The V and J genes are TRBV11-2 and TRBJ2-3; D gene uncertain. Germline V gene lookup returns CDR1 SGHAT and CDR2 FQNNGV. The CDR3 extends over 13 amino acids. The V end lost 2 bases, the J end lost 1 base, and 4 bases lay between the germline ends. The CDR3 DNA reads as TGTGCCAGCAGCTTACCCGGCACAGATACGCAGTATTTT. As protein: CASSLPGTDTQYF.

This chain uses TRBV7-9 with TRBJ2-2; the match to TRBD2 covers 7 bases. This CDR3 contains 15 residues. V was pared by 3 bases and J by 3 bases, with 4 bases of the junction left unmatched. CDR1 and CDR2 (germline): SEHNR, FQNEAQ (reference sequence). CDR3 sequence: CASSFWAGDTGELFF. CDR3 nucleotides: TGTGCCAGCAGCTTTTGGGCGGGAGACACCGGGGAGCTGTTTTTT.

This clone was observed a single time. The chain joins TRBV15 to TRBJ2-6, with a weak D call TRBD2 (5 bases). In germline, CDR1 is LNHNV, CDR2 YYDKDF (reference sequence). This CDR3 has 14 residues. V was trimmed by 3 bases and J by 2 bases, leaving 5 bases between them. The CDR3 loop is CATSRRAGANVLTF. CDR3 coding DNA: TGTGCCACCAGCAGGAGGGCTGGGGCCAACGTCCTGACTTTC. The complete variable domain, with remaining parts taken from reference TRBV15 and TRBJ2-6, reads DAMVIQNPRYQVTQFGKPVTLSCSQTLNHNVMYWYQQKSSQAPKLLFHYYDKDFNNEADTPDNFQSRRPNTSFCFLDIRSPGLGDTAMYLCATSRRAGANVLTFGAGSRLTVL.